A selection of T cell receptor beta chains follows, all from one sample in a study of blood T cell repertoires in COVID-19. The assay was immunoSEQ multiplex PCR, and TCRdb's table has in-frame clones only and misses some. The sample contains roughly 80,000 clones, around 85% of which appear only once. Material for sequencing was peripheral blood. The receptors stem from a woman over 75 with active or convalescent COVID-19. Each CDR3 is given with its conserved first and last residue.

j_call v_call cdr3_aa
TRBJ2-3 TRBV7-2 CASSSTDRGGWDTQYF
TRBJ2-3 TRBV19 CASSMRFGRRIGTREDTQYF
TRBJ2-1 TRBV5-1 CASSLTSGALHEQFF
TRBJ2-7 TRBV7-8 CASSLGLGPYEQYF
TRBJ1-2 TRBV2 CASSGLGRTTF
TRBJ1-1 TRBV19 CASSMGQGRGGTEAFF
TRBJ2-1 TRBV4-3 CASSQGGAGFYNEQFF
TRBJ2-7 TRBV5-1 CASSLDTGFDEQYF
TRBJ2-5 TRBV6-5 CRFREETQYF
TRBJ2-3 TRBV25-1 CASSEWGEDTQYF
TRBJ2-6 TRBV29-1 CSVGLLGGANVLTF
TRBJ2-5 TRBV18 CASSPGNEETQYF
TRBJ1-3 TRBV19 CASRDREGSGNTIYF
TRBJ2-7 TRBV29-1 CSVEEASRDRPYEQYF
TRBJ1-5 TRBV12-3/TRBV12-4 CASSRQSNQPQHF
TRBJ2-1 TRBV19 CACCTGAGRTGWGEQFF
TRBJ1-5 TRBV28 CASRGGTHNQPQHF
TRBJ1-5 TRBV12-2 CASRLWDSSYSNQPQHF
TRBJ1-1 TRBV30 CAWSTGMNTEAFF
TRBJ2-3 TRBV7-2 CASRTTGTDTQYF
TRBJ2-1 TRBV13 CASSPRANSYNEQFF
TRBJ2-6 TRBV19 CASTPTGLAGAGANVLTF
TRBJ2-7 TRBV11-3 CASSLGPTGNSYEQYF
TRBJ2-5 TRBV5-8 CASSLSEVETQYF
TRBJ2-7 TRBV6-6 CASIRTSGDHEQYF
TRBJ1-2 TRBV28 CASKDFNYGYTF